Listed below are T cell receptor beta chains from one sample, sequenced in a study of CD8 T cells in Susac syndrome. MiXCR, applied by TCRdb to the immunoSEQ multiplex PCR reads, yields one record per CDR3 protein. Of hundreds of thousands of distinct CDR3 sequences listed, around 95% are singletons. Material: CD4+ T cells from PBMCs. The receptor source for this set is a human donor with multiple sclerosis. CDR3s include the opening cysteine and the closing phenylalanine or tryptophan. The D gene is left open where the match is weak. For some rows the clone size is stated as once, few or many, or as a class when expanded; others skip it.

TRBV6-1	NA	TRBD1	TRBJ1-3	CASRKIGQGAGNTIYF	TGTGCCAGCAGGAAAATCGGACAGGGGGCTGGAAACACCATATATTTT
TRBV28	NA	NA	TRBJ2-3	CASSLGQTDTQYF	TGTGCCAGCAGTTTAGGCCAAACGGATACGCAGTATTTT
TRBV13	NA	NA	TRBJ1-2	CASSHRRGSGGYTF	TGTGCCAGCAGCCACCGAAGGGGGTCGGGCGGCTACACCTTC
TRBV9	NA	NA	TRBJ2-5	CASSVAAGRQETQYF	TGTGCCAGCAGCGTAGCTGCTGGGCGCCAAGAGACCCAGTACTTC
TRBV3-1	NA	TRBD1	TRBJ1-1	CASSQGGTAAGTEAFF	TGTGCCAGCAGCCAAGGCGGGACAGCGGCGGGCACTGAAGCTTTCTTT
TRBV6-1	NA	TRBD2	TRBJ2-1	CASRPAGGEYNEQFF	TGTGCCAGCAGGCCTGCGGGGGGAGAGTACAATGAGCAGTTCTTC
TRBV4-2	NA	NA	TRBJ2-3	CASSQDPRSTDTQYF	TGTGCCAGCAGCCAAGATCCTAGATCCACAGATACGCAGTATTTT
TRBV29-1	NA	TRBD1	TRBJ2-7	CSVEGWDRPYEQYF	TGCAGCGTTGAGGGATGGGACAGGCCTTACGAGCAGTACTTC
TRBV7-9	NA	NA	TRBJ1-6	CASSLDRTHPSSPLHF	TGTGCCAGCAGCTTAGATAGGACCCACCCGAGTTCACCCCTCCACTTT
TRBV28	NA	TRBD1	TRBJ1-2	CASSFGQGYGYTF	TGTGCCAGCAGTTTCGGACAGGGCTATGGCTACACCTTC
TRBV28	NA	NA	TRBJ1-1	CASTSSTEAFF	TGTGCCAGCACCTCTTCCACTGAAGCTTTCTTT
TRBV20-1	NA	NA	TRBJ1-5	CSAREHLGLPKNQPQHF	TGCAGTGCTAGAGAACATCTGGGTTTACCCAAAAATCAGCCCCAGCATTTT
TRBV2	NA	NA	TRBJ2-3	CASDPGVVTQYF	TGTGCCAGCGACCCCGGGGTCGTTACGCAGTATTTT
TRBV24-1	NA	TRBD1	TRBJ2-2	CATSDGTASWLFF	TGTGCCACCAGTGACGGGACAGCAAGTTGGCTGTTTTTT
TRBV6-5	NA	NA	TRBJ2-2	CASSYSGHGELFF	TGTGCCAGCAGTTACAGCGGGCACGGGGAGCTGTTTTTT
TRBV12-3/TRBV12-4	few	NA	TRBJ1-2	CASSSQGNYGYTF	TGTGCCAGCAGTTCCCAGGGTAACTATGGCTACACCTTC
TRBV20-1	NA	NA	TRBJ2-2	CSAAAGYSGELFF	TGCAGTGCTGCGGCAGGCTATTCCGGGGAGCTGTTTTTT
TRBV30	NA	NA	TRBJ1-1	CAWSEGNTEAFF	TGTGCCTGGAGTGAGGGGAACACTGAAGCTTTCTTT
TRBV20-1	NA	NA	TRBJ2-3	CSARPPGHGLRVSQYF	TGCAGTGCTAGACCCCCGGGACACGGGTTGAGAGTTTCGCAGTATTTT
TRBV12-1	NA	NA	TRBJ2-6	CASTMDSTSSGANVLTF	TGTGCCAGCACCATGGACAGCACTTCCTCTGGGGCCAACGTCCTGACTTTC